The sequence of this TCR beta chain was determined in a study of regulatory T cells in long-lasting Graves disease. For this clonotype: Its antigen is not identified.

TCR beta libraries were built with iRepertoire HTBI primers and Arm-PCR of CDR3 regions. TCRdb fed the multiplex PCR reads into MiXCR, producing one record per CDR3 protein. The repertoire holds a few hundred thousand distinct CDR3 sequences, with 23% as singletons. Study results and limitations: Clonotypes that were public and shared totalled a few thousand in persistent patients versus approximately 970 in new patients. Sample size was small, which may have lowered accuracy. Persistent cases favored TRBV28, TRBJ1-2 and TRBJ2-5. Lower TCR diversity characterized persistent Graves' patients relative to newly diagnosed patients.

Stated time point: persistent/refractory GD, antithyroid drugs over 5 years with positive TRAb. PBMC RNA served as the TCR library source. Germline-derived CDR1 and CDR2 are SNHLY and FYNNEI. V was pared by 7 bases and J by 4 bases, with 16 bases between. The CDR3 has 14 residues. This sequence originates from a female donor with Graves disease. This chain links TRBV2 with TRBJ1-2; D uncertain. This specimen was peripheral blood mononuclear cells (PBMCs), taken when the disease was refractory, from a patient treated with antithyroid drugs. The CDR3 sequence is CASTVSDSSYGYTF. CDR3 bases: TGTGCCAGCACTGTTTCCGATTCATCCTATGGCTACACCTTC.